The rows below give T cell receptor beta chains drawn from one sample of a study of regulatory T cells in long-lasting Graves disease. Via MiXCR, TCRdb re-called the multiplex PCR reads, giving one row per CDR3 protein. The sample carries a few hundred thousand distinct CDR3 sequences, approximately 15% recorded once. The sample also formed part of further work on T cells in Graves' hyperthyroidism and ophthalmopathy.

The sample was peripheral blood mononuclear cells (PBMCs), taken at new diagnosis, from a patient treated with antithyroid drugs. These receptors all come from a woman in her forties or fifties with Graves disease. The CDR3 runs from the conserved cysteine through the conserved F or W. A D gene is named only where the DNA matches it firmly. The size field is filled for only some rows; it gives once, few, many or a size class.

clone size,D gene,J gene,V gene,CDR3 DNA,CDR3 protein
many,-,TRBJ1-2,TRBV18,TGTGCCAGCTCACCACCTGGACAGAGCTATGGCTACACCTTC,CASSPPGQSYGYTF
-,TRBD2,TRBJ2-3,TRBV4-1,TGCGCCAGCAGCCATAGCGGGTCCATCACCTACCGGGGCACAGATACGCAGTATTTT,CASSHSGSITYRGTDTQYF
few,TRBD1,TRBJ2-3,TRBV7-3,TGTGCCAGCAGCTTAAGTGTGGACAGGGGAGGATCAGATACGCAGTATTTT,CASSLSVDRGGSDTQYF
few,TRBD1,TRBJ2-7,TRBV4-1,TGCGCCAGCAGCCAAATGGAACAGGGGGCCTACGAGCAGTACTTC,CASSQMEQGAYEQYF
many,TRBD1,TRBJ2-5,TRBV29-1,TGCAGCGTTGGAGGGACAGGGGGCGTTGAGGAGACCCAGTACTTC,CSVGGTGGVEETQYF
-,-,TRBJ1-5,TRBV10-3,TGTGCCATCAGGAGCGCAAGCAATCAGCCCCAGCATTTT,CAIRSASNQPQHF
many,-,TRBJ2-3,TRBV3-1,TGTGCCAGCAGCCAAACGGGACAAAACACAGATACGCAGTATTTT,CASSQTGQNTDTQYF
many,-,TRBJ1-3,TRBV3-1,TGTGCCAGCAGCCAAAGGGGCGACAGGGGAAACACCATATATTTT,CASSQRGDRGNTIYF
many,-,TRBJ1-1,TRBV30,TGTGCCTACACCTCTGGGACAACCCGTTGGGTGGCTGAAGCTTTCTTT,CAYTSGTTRWVAEAFF
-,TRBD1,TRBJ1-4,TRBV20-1,TGCAGTGCTACACCGGGACAGCAAGAAAAACTGTTTTTT,CSATPGQQEKLFF
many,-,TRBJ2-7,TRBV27,TGTGCCAGCAGTTTGGGTGCAGGGCCTACCTACGAGCAGTACTTC,CASSLGAGPTYEQYF
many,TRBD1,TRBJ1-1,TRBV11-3,TGTGCCAGCAGCACGGACAGGGACACTGAAGCTTTCTTT,CASSTDRDTEAFF
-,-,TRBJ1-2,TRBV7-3,TGTGCCAGCAGCCCTGATGCTAACTATGGCTACACCTTC,CASSPDANYGYTF
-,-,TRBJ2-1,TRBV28,TGTGCCAGCAGTACGACTAGCTCCTACAATGAGCAGTTCTTC,CASSTTSSYNEQFF
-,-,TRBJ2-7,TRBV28,TGTGCCAGCAGCCGACCCCCGAGCTCCTACGAGCAGTACTTC,CASSRPPSSYEQYF
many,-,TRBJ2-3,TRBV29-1,TGCAGCCCTGCGGGGCTGGAGGGAGATACGCAGTATTTT,CSPAGLEGDTQYF
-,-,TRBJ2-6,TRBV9,TGTGCCAGCAGCGCCCCGCCTGGGGCCAACGTCCTGACTTTC,CASSAPPGANVLTF
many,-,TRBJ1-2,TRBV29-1,TGCAGCGTTTACGGCAGGGTCCATGGCTACACCTTC,CSVYGRVHGYTF
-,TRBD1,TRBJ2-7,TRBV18,TGTGCCAGCTCAATCGGACAGGGTTACGAGCAGTACTTC,CASSIGQGYEQYF
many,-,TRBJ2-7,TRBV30,TGTGCCTGGAGTGTAGGTCTCCCCGCGGAGCAGTACTTC,CAWSVGLPAEQYF
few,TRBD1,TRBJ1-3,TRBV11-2,TGTGCCAGCAGCTTTTGGGGCAGGGGGCGCGGAATGGACACCATATATTTT,CASSFWGRGRGMDTIYF
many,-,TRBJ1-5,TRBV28,TGTGCCAGCAGTTTATCTGGGGTGGATCAGCCCCAGCATTTT,CASSLSGVDQPQHF
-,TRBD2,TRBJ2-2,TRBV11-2,TGTGCCAGCAGCTTAGGGGCTAGCGGGAGCGTCGGGGAGCTGTTTTTT,CASSLGASGSVGELFF
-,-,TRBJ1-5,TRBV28,TGTGCCAGCAGTTTAAGCAGGACCCCCCAGCCCCAGCATTTT,CASSLSRTPQPQHF
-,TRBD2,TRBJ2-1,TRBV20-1,TGCAGTGCTAGAGATGTGAGACTAGCGCTTTACAATGAGCAGTTCTTC,CSARDVRLALYNEQFF
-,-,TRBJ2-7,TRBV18,TGTGCCAGCTCACGGGGGGCTTCAGGGCACGAGCAGTACTTC,CASSRGASGHEQYF
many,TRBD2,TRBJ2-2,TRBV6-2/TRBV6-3,TGTGCCAGCAGTTCGGGTAGCGGGACCAACACCGGGGAGCTGTTTTTT,CASSSGSGTNTGELFF
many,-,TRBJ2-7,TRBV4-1,TGCGCCAGCAGCCTACACGGGCTAGAATCCGAGCAGTACTTC,CASSLHGLESEQYF
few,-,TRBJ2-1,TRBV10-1,TGCGCCAGCAGTACTGGGACTGCCTACAATGAGCAGTTCTTC,CASSTGTAYNEQFF
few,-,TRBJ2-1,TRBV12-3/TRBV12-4,TGTGCCAGCAGTTTAGTGGGGGGAGTGCACTCCTACAATGAGCAGTTCTTC,CASSLVGGVHSYNEQFF
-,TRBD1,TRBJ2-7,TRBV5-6,TGTGCCAGCAGTCCTCGACAGGGGGCAGTTCTAGACGAGCAGTACTTC,CASSPRQGAVLDEQYF
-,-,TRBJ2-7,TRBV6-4,TGTGCCAGCAGTGACTCGGGGGCGGCAGGGACCCTCTACGAGCAGTACTTC,CASSDSGAAGTLYEQYF